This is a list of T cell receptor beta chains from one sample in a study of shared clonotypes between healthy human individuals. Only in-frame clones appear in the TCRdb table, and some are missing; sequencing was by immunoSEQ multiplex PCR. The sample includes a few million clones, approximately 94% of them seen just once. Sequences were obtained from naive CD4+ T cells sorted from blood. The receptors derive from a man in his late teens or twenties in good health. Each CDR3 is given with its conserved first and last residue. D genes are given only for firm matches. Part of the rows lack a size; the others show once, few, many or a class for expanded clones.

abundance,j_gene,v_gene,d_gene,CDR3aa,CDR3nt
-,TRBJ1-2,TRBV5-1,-,CASSLRVGTWSGYTF,TGCGCCAGCAGCTTGAGGGTAGGCACTTGGTCTGGCTACACCTTC
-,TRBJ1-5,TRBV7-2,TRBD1,CASSQQGNSNQPQHF,TGTGCCAGCAGTCAACAGGGGAATAGCAATCAGCCCCAGCATTTT
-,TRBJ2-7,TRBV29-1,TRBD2,CSVEDSREDDPEQYF,TGCAGCGTTGAAGATTCGCGGGAGGACGATCCCGAGCAGTACTTC
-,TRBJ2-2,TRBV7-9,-,CASRENHGAGELFF,TGTGCCAGCAGGGAGAACCACGGGGCCGGGGAGCTGTTTTTT
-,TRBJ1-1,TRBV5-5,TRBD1,CASSLEGARTEAFF,TGTGCCAGCAGCTTGGAGGGGGCTCGCACTGAAGCTTTCTTT
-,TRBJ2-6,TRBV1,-,CTSSQDGFARTLSISGANVLTF,TGCACCAGCAGCCAAGATGGATTTGCGAGGACGCTCAGTATCTCTGGGGCCAACGTCCTGACTTTC
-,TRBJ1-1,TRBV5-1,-,CASNDGRTRNTEAFF,TGCGCCAGCAACGACGGGCGGACCAGGAACACTGAAGCTTTCTTT
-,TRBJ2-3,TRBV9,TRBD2,CASSPTTSGRSTDTQYF,TGTGCCAGCAGCCCAACGACTAGCGGGAGAAGCACAGATACGCAGTATTTT
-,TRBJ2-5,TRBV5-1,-,CASSPSGLQETQYF,TGCGCCAGCAGCCCGTCGGGACTCCAAGAGACCCAGTACTTC
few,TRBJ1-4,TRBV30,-,CAWSIQDEKLFF,TGTGCCTGGAGTATCCAGGATGAAAAACTGTTTTTT
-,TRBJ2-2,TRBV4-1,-,CASSWSSDLTGELFF,TGCGCCAGCAGTTGGTCTAGCGACCTTACCGGGGAGCTGTTTTTT
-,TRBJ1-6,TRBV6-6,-,CASSYSDGSDSPLHF,TGTGCCAGCAGTTACTCCGACGGCTCGGATTCACCCCTCCACTTT
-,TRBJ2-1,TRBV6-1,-,CASSEEDRPTSFGFF,TGTGCCAGCAGTGAGGAGGACAGGCCGACTAGCTTCGGGTTCTTC
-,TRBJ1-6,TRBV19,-,CASSIGQGNAPLHF,TGTGCCAGTAGTATAGGGCAGGGAAACGCACCCCTCCACTTT
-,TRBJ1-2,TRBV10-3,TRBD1,CAISESGDRVSRLSNYGYTF,TGTGCCATCAGTGAGTCGGGGGACAGGGTGTCGCGGCTGTCGAACTATGGCTACACCTTC
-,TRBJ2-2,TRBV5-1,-,CASSSRAMTGSNTGELFF,TGCGCCAGCAGCTCCAGAGCGATGACAGGTTCGAACACCGGGGAGCTGTTTTTT
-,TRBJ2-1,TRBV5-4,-,CASSLGRGQYNEQFF,TGTGCCAGCAGCTTGGGGAGGGGGCAATACAATGAGCAGTTCTTC
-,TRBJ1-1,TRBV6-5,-,CASNLGQVWNTEAFF,TGTGCCAGCAATCTCGGGCAGGTGTGGAACACTGAAGCTTTCTTT
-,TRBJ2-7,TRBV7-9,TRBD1,CASSSTGVGEQYF,TGTGCCAGCAGCTCGACAGGGGTCGGCGAGCAGTACTTC
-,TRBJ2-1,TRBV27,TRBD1,CASSPLGTANNEQFF,TGTGCCAGCAGCCCCCTCGGGACAGCGAACAATGAGCAGTTCTTC